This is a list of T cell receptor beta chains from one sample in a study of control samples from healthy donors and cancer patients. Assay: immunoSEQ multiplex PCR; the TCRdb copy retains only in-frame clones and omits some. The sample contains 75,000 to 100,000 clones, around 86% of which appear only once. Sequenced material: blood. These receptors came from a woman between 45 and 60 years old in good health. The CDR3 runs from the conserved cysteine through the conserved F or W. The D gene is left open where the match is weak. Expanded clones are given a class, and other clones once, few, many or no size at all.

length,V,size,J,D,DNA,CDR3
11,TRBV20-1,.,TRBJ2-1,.,TGCAGTGCTGGTGGAGGGGTAGAGCAGTTCTTC,CSAGGGVEQFF
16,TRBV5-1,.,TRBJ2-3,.,TGCGCCAGCAGCTTTGTAATTGGGACTGCCACAGATACGCAGTATTTT,CASSFVIGTATDTQYF
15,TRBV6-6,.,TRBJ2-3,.,TGTGCCAGCAGTTACTCGAAGGGCAGGACAGATACGCAGTATTTT,CASSYSKGRTDTQYF
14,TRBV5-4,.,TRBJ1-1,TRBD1,TGTGCCAGCAGCTACCGGGCAGGGGGGACTGAAGCTTTCTTT,CASSYRAGGTEAFF
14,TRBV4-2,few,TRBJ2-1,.,TGTGCCAGCAGCCAAGTGGGGGGTCTGGCTGAGCAGTTCTTC,CASSQVGGLAEQFF
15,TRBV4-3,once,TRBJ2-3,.,TGCGCCAGCAGCCAAGCGGGGATGGGCACAGATACGCAGTATTTT,CASSQAGMGTDTQYF
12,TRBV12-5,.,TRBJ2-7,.,TGTGCTAGTGGATATGGATCCTACGAGCAGTACTTC,CASGYGSYEQYF
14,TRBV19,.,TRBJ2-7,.,TGTGCCAGTAGTATACAGGGGATTATCAACGAGCAGTACTTC,CASSIQGIINEQYF
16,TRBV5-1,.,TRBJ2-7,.,TGCGCCAGCAGCCTAACCTACTTCGACAGCGCCTACGAGCAGTACTTC,CASSLTYFDSAYEQYF
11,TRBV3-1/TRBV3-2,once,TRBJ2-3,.,TGTGCCAGCAGGATAGCGGAGACGCAGTATTTT,CASRIAETQYF
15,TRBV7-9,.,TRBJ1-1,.,TGTGCCAGCAGCTTAAGGACAGCCGTGAACACTGAAGCTTTCTTT,CASSLRTAVNTEAFF
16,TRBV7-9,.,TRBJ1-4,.,TGTGCCAGCAGCCTGAACCTCGGGGTGGAGGGGGAAAAACTGTTTTTT,CASSLNLGVEGEKLFF
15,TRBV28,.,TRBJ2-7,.,TGTGCCAGCAGTTTACCCTCGGGACTTTTCTACGAGCAGTACTTC,CASSLPSGLFYEQYF
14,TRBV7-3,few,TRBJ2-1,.,TGTGCCAGCAGCGCTTCGCCTATGGCTGGTGAGCAGTTCTTC,CASSASPMAGEQFF
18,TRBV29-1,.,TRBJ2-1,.,TGCAGCGTTGAAGGTCGTCTCAACATCCCCCCCCACTACAATGAGCAGTTCTTC,CSVEGRLNIPPHYNEQFF
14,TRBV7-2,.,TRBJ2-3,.,TGTGCCAGCAGCTTTAGAGGGGTTAGGGATACGCAGTATTTT,CASSFRGVRDTQYF
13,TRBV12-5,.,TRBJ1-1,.,TGTGCTAGTGGTTCAGGGGCCGACACTGAAGCTTTCTTT,CASGSGADTEAFF
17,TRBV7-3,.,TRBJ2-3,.,TGTGCCAGCAGCCCAGAATATTCGGGGCGGGACACAGATACGCAGTATTTT,CASSPEYSGRDTDTQYF
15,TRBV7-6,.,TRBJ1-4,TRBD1,TGTGCCAGCAGCCCCAGGGACAGATTTAATGAAAAACTGTTTTTT,CASSPRDRFNEKLFF
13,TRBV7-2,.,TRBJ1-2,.,TGTGCCAGCGCCTCCGGCCAGTACTATGGCTACACCTTC,CASASGQYYGYTF
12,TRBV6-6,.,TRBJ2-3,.,TGTGCCAGCAGTTCTAGGGGGGATACGCAGTATTTT,CASSSRGDTQYF
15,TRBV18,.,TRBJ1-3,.,TGTGCCAGCTCACCCGGACTGATCTCTGGAAACACCATATATTTT,CASSPGLISGNTIYF
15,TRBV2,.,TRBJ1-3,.,TGTGCCAGCAGTGAAGGGCAGTTCCCTGGAAACACCATATATTTT,CASSEGQFPGNTIYF
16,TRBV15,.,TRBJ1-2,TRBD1,TGTGCCACCAGCAGAGGACAGGGGAGACCTGCGGATGGCTACACCTTC,CATSRGQGRPADGYTF
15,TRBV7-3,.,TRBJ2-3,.,TGTGCCAGCAGCTTAACGGGGGTATACACAGATACGCAGTATTTT,CASSLTGVYTDTQYF
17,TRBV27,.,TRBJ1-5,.,TGTGCCAGCAGTTTACTAGGGACGAAAATCGGCAATCAGCCCCAGCATTTT,CASSLLGTKIGNQPQHF
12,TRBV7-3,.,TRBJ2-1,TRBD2,TGTGCCAGCAGCCCTAGCGGGAATGAGCAGTTCTTC,CASSPSGNEQFF
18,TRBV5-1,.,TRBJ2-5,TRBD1,TGCGCCAGCAGCTGGGGGACAGGGGGCATGGTCGGCCAAGAGACCCAGTACTTC,CASSWGTGGMVGQETQYF
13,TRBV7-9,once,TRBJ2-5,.,TGTGCCAGCAGCTTACGGGCCCCAGGAACCCAGTACTTC,CASSLRAPGTQYF
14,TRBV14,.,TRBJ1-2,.,TGTGCCAGCAGCTATACAGGGTATCGGTATGGCTACACCTTC,CASSYTGYRYGYTF
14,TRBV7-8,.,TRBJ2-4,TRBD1,TGTGCCAGCAGCCGCGGGACAGGGACAAACATTCAGTACTTC,CASSRGTGTNIQYF
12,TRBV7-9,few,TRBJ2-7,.,TGTGCCAGCGAGGGCGGAACCTACGAGCAGTACTTC,CASEGGTYEQYF